This TCR beta chain originates from a study of somatic mutations in cytotoxic T cells in rheumatoid arthritis. Across the study: Purity of nearly 100% was reached when some V beta antibody-stained T-cell populations were flow-sorted, including V beta1+ cells sequenced for TCRB.

Using immunoSEQ multiplex PCR, the repertoire was profiled, and TCRdb retains in-frame clones only, with some absent. This table holds about 10,000 clones, around 77% found once. CDR1 MNHEY and CDR2 SMNVEV come from the germline V gene (reference sequence). This CDR3 region has 13 residues. With 5 bases removed from V and 1 base from J, the gap between germline ends came to 9 bases. The J gene is TRBJ2-7, the V gene TRBV27, with a tentative D call TRBD2 (5 bases). Sequencing was carried out using CD8+ T cells sorted from blood. This clonotype was obtained from a man in his fifties in good health. This CDR3 reads CASSRGLSYEQYF. CDR3 bases: TGTGCCAGCAGTCGCGGACTTTCCTACGAGCAGTACTTC.